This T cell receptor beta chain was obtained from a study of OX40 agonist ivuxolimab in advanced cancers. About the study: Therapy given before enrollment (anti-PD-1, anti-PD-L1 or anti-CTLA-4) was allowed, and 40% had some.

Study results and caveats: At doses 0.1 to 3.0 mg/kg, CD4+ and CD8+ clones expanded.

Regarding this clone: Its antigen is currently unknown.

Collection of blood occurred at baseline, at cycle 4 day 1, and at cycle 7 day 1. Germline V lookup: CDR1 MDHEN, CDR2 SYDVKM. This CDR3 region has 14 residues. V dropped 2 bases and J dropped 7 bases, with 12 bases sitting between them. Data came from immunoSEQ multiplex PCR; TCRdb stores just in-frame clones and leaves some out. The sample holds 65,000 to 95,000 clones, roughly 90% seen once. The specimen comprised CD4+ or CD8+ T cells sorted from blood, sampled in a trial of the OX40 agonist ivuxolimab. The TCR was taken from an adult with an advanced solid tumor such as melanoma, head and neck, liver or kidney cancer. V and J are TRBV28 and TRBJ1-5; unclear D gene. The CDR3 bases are TGTGCCAGCAGTTTAAGGGTTACCGGGCAGCCCCAGCATTTT. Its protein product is CASSLRVTGQPQHF.